This T cell receptor beta chain was identified in a study of shared clonotypes between healthy human individuals. Each subset's genomic DNA was split evenly across several immunoSEQ plates. Input per replicate PCR of unsorted PBMC was approximately 280 ng DNA, corresponding to tens of thousands of T cell genomes. Unsorted PBMC DNA went through sequencing on ten immunoSEQ deep assay plates. Repertoires were generated with immunoSEQ multiplex PCR, while TCRdb's copy carries only in-frame clones and drops some. The sample has 450,000 to 600,000 clones, 79% seen once; the top ten hold 12%. Only Caucasian adults living in Nashville, Tennessee made up the donor group. Trimming took 3 bases from V and 6 from J; bases not matched to a gene: 4. CDR3 length: 15 amino acids. Germline CDR1 reads LNHDA; CDR2 reads SQIVND (reference sequence).

This clonotype was sampled from a woman aged 40 to 55 in good health. Some clones in this sample may be carry-over from other donors' samples. Sequencing was carried out using PBMCs. This chain uses TRBV19 with TRBJ2-2; 10 positions agree with TRBD2. CDR3 loop: CASSISSGRSGELFF. In DNA form, the CDR3 reads TGTGCCAGTAGTATTTCTAGCGGGAGATCCGGGGAGCTGTTTTTT.